This TCR beta chain was captured in a study of OX40 agonist ivuxolimab in advanced cancers. Assay: immunoSEQ multiplex PCR; the TCRdb copy retains only in-frame clones and omits some. The profile covers 20,000 to 25,000 clones, with approximately 80% appearing a single time and roughly a quarter taken by the ten largest. Germline values: CDR1 SGDLS, CDR2 YYNGEE. CDR3 size: 13 residues. The ends were cut back, 2 bases at V and 5 bases at J, with 11 bases in the middle. The receptor was derived from an adult with an advanced solid tumor such as melanoma, head and neck, liver or kidney cancer. The sample consisted of CD4+ or CD8+ T cells sorted from blood, taken in a trial of the OX40 agonist ivuxolimab. J is TRBJ2-7 and V is TRBV9, with D possibly matching TRBD1 (5 bases). The CDR3 DNA reads TGTGCCAGCAGCGTTTTAGGGGTTAACGAGCAGTACTTC. Residues: CASSVLGVNEQYF. Looking up the rest from reference TRBV9 and TRBJ2-7 gives the full variable domain: DSGVTQTPKHLITATGQRVTLRCSPRSGDLSVYWYQQSLDQGLQFLIQYYNGEERAKGNILERFSAQQFPDLHSELNLSSLELGDSALYFCASSVLGVNEQYFGPGTRLTVT.